These T cell receptor beta chains were read from a single sample in a study of blood T cell repertoires in COVID-19. TCRdb's table, derived via immunoSEQ multiplex PCR, lists solely in-frame clones and lacks some. The sample has 300,000 to 400,000 clones, roughly 90% seen once. Sample: peripheral blood. Receptor source: a woman in her twenties or thirties with COVID-19, enrolled during active disease. CDR3s include the opening cysteine and the closing phenylalanine or tryptophan. Fields, in order: J gene, D gene, V gene, clone size, CDR3 protein, CDR3 DNA. The D gene is left open where the match is weak. A row's size may be missing; if present it is once, few, many or a size class.

>TRBJ1-3|.|TRBV5-1|once
CASSEGWQGTTIYF
TGCGCCAGCAGCGAAGGATGGCAGGGGACCACCATATATTTT
>TRBJ2-5|TRBD1|TRBV9|.
CASSVAGGPETQYF
TGTGCCAGCAGCGTAGCAGGGGGACCGGAGACCCAGTACTTC
>TRBJ2-1|.|TRBV18|.
CASSPPEGVIEQFF
TGTGCCAGCTCACCCCCGGAAGGGGTAATCGAGCAGTTCTTC
>TRBJ2-3|TRBD2|TRBV4-1|.
CASGGGIAGTSTDTQYF
TGCGCCAGCGGGGGGGGGATAGCGGGCACAAGCACAGATACGCAGTATTTT
>TRBJ2-3|.|TRBV11-2|.
CASSPLVEPDRDTQYF
TGTGCCAGCAGCCCCCTAGTCGAGCCCGATCGAGATACGCAGTATTTT
>TRBJ2-1|.|TRBV24-1|.
CATSDRGNRRQFF
TGTGCCACCAGTGATCGCGGTAATCGCCGGCAGTTCTTC
>TRBJ2-1|.|TRBV7-2|.
CASSPRPQTRNNEQFF
TGTGCCAGCAGCCCCAGACCCCAGACAAGAAATAATGAGCAGTTCTTC
>TRBJ1-1|.|TRBV5-4|.
CASSHGNRPIMNTEAFF
TGTGCCAGCAGCCATGGAAACAGGCCGATCATGAACACTGAAGCTTTCTTT
>TRBJ2-1|.|TRBV5-1|.
CASSSTNLNEQFF
TGCGCCAGCAGCTCCACGAACCTAAATGAGCAGTTCTTC
>TRBJ1-2|.|TRBV3-1/TRBV3-2|few
CASSPTDNYGYTF
TGTGCCAGCAGCCCCACAGATAACTATGGCTACACCTTC
>TRBJ2-2|TRBD1|TRBV11-3|.
CASSSSGGTGELFF
TGTGCCAGCAGCTCATCAGGGGGCACCGGGGAGCTGTTTTTT
>TRBJ1-2|TRBD1|TRBV28|.
CASSPSQGKYGYTF
TGTGCCAGCAGTCCGTCACAGGGGAAATATGGCTACACCTTC
>TRBJ1-5|.|TRBV15|.
CATSHDEAWEPQHF
TGTGCCACCAGCCATGACGAGGCCTGGGAGCCCCAGCATTTT
>TRBJ2-1|TRBD1|TRBV18|.
CASSPQGARLINEQFF
TGTGCCAGCTCACCACAGGGGGCGCGGCTCATAAATGAGCAGTTCTTC
>TRBJ1-2|.|TRBV7-2|few
CASSPSGSRNYGYTF
TGTGCCAGCAGCCCCAGTGGGAGTCGAAACTATGGCTACACCTTC